A single sample gave rise to the 8 T cell receptor beta chains below, sequenced in a study of cytomegalovirus exposure and HLA in healthy donors. Use of 60 Vbeta and 13 Jbeta primers characterized the PCR. The table came from immunoSEQ multiplex PCR; TCRdb's copy has only in-frame clones and leaves some out. The table lists about 200,000 clones, around 73% of them singletons. The sample taken for sequencing was PBMCs. The receptors originated from a woman younger than 45 in good health and CMV-seronegative.

The rearrangement links TRBV5-1 to TRBJ2-3; no definite D call. Germline values: CDR1 SGHRS, CDR2 YFSETQ. This CDR3 is 14 amino acids long. The V and J ends lost 0 bases and 2 bases respectively, with 7 bases between them. CDR3 bases: TGCGCCAGCAGCTTGGTTTCAGACACAGATACGCAGTATTTT. This sequence encodes CASSLVSDTDTQYF.

The chain recombines TRBV29-1 with TRBJ2-7, with a weak D call TRBD2 (6 bases). The J call may be incorrect, as the DNA end agrees better with TRBJ2-1. The CDR3 is made up of 13 amino acids. Germline V lookup: CDR1 SQVTM, CDR2 ANQGSEA. The CDR3 DNA sequence: TGCAGCGTTCGGGGGAGCTCCTACAATGAGCAGTTCTTC. It codes for CSVRGSSYNEQFF.

The chain joins TRBV30 to TRBJ2-5, with 11 bases identical to TRBD2. CDR1 is GTSNPN, CDR2 SVGIG, per germline (reference sequence). V trimming: 0 bases; J trimming: 4 bases; junction bases outside the gene matches: 4. The CDR3 has 15 amino acids. The CDR3 here is CAWSVGLAGGETQYF. The CDR3 nucleotides are TGTGCCTGGAGTGTAGGGCTAGCGGGAGGAGAGACCCAGTACTTC. Supplemented by reference TRBV30 and TRBJ2-5, the full variable domain reads SQTIHQWPATLVQPVGSPLSLECTVEGTSNPNLYWYRQAAGRGLQLLFYSVGIGQISSEVPQNLSASRPQDRQFILSSKKLLLSDSGFYLCAWSVGLAGGETQYFGPGTRLLVL.

The chain carries TRBV5-8 and TRBJ2-7; the D gene is possibly TRBD1 (6 bases). Trimming removed 4 bases at V and 1 base at J, with 15 bases between. CDR1 is SGHTS and CDR2 is YDEGEE in the germline V gene. This CDR3 is 15 amino acids long. The CDR3 DNA reads TGTGCCAGCAGCCCCCCTTTCAGGGGTTCCTACGAGCAGTACTTC. Protein: CASSPPFRGSYEQYF. Drawing the rest from reference TRBV5-8 and TRBJ2-7, the complete variable domain is EAGVTQSPTHLIKTRGQQATLRCSPISGHTSVYWYQQALGLGLQFLLWYDEGEERNRGNFPPRFSGRQFPNYSSELNVNALELEDSALYLCASSPPFRGSYEQYFGPGTRLTVT.

V usage is TRBV14 and J usage is TRBJ1-1, with D maybe TRBD1 (5 bases). Trimming pared 5 bases from V and 10 bases from J, leaving 17 bases between. The CDR3 is made up of 13 amino acids. Per germline, CDR1 SGHDN and CDR2 FVKESK. CDR3 amino acids: CASSYGTRMGAFF. CDR3 DNA: TGTGCCAGCAGCTACGGGACTCGGATGGGAGCTTTCTTT. The full variable domain, with the rest looked up from reference TRBV14 and TRBJ1-1, is EAGVTQFPSHSVIEKGQTVTLRCDPISGHDNLYWYRRVMGKEIKFLLHFVKESKQDESGMPNNRFLAERTGGTYSTLKVQPAELEDSGVYFCASSYGTRMGAFFGQGTRLTVV.

This clone has just a few counts. The chain combines TRBV7-6 with TRBJ1-2; 10 bases map to TRBD1. There are 14 residues in the CDR3. From germline, CDR1 is SGHVS and CDR2 FNYEAQ. The V gene end was trimmed by 5 bases and the J gene end by 4 bases; junction bases not matched to a gene: 4. The CDR3 loop is CASSPGTGAYGYTF. The CDR3 DNA is TGTGCCAGCAGCCCTGGGACAGGGGCCTATGGCTACACCTTC.

There are a few counts of this clone. The chain recombines TRBV27 with TRBJ2-1; 9 nucleotides line up with TRBD1. Germline V gene sequence: CDR1 MNHEY, CDR2 SMNVEV (reference sequence). J gave up 9 bases and V 10 bases, and 10 bases lay outside the gene matches. The length of the CDR3 is 13 residues. CDR3 loop: CATSTGGKGEQFF. The CDR3 DNA reads TGTGCCACCTCGACAGGGGGTAAGGGTGAGCAGTTCTTC.

The chain is built from TRBV4-2 and TRBJ1-5; D call uncertain. This CDR3 has 16 residues. The germline gives CDR1 LGHNA, CDR2 YNFKEQ. Trimming took off 0 bases at V and 7 bases at J, with 16 bases between the two ends. The chain's CDR3 is CASSQDVGPAGQPQHF. Here the CDR3 DNA reads TGTGCCAGCAGCCAAGATGTGGGTCCGGCAGGCCAGCCCCAGCATTTT.